The entry that follows covers one T cell receptor (beta chain) sequence. Generated by immunoSEQ multiplex PCR, the TCRdb table keeps only in-frame clones and is missing some. The data contain some 430,000 clones, 90% of them singletons. Cohort 3 donors were reported recovered after two negative PCRs, clearance, or symptom resolution. Germline assignment: CDR1 SGHRS and CDR2 YFSETQ. V shed 4 bases and J 5 bases; nucleotides not matched to a gene: 19. The CDR3 totals 18 residues. This record comes from a study of blood T cell repertoires in COVID-19. In the study overall: Sources were T cells, B-cell-depleted T cells, or PBMCs; the material itself was cDNA or gDNA.

Specimen: PBMCs or T cells enriched from blood (not recorded which). This TCR came from a man between 18 and 29 years old who had recovered from COVID-19. This rearrangement joins TRBV5-1 to TRBJ2-5; the match to TRBD2 covers 8 bases. The CDR3 nucleotides read TGCGCCAGCAGCGATCTCCTGACATTAGCGGGGCCAGCGGAGACCCAGTACTTC. Its protein is CASSDLLTLAGPAETQYF.